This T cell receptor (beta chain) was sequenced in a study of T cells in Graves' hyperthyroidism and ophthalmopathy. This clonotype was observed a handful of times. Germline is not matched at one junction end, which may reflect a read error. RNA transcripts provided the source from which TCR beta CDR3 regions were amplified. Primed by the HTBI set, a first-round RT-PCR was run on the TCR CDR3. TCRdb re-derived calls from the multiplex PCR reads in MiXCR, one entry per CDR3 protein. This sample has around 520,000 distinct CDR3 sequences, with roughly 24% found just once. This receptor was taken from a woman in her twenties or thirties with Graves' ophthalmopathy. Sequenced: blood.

The CDR3 region is CAGRWRDPMNTEAFF. The CDR3 nucleotides read TGTGCCGGGAGGTGGAGGGATCCCATGAACACTGAAGCTTTCTTT. V is TRBV30 and J is TRBJ1-1; D uncertain. The germline V gene has CDR1 GTSNPN and CDR2 SVGIG (reference sequence). The CDR3 loop spans 15 amino acids.